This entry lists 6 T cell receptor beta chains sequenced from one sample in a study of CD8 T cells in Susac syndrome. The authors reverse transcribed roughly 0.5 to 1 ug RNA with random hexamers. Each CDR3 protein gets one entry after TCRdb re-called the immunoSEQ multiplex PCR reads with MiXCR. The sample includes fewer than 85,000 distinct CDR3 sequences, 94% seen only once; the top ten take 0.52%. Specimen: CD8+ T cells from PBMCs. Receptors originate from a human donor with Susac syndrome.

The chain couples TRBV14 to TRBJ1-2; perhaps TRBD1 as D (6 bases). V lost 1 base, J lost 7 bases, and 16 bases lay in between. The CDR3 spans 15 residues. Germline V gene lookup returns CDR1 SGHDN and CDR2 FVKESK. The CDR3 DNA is TGTGCCAGCAGCCAAGGATGGGGGGGCTGGACTGGCTACACCTTC. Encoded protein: CASSQGWGGWTGYTF.

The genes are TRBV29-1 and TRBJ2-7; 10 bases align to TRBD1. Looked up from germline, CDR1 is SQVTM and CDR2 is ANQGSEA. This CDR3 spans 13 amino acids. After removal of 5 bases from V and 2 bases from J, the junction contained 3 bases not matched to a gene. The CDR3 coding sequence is TGCAGCGTTCGGACAGGGGGAACCTACGAGCAGTACTTC. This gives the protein CSVRTGGTYEQYF.

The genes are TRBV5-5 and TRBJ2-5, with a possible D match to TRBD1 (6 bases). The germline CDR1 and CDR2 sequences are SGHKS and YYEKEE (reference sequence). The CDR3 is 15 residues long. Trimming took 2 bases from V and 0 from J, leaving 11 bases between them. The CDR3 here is CASSLQGAYQETQYF. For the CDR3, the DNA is TGTGCCAGCAGCTTACAGGGCGCGTACCAAGAGACCCAGTACTTC.

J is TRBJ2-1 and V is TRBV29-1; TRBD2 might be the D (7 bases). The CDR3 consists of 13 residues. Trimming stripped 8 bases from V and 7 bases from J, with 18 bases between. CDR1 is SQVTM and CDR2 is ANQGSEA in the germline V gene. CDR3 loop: CSTKGGALNEQFF. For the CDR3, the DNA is TGCAGCACCAAGGGGGGGGCGCTGAATGAGCAGTTCTTC.

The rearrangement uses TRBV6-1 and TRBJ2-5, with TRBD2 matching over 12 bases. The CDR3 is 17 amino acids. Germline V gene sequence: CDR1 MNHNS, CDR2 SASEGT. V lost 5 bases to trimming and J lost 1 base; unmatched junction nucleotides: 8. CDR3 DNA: TGTGCCAGCAGTCTAAGACTAGCGGGGGCATCCCAAGAGACCCAGTACTTC. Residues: CASSLRLAGASQETQYF.

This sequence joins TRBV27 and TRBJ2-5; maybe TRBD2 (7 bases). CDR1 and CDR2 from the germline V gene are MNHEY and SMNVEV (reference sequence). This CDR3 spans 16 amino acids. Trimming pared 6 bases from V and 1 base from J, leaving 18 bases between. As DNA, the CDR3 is TGTGCCAGCAGCCCGGGGGGCGCAAGGCCCCAAGAGACCCAGTACTTC. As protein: CASSPGGARPQETQYF.